Below, 19 T cell receptor beta chains from the same sample are listed, as sequenced in a study of molecular identifiers for immune sequencing clone quantification. TCRdb reprocessed the PCR reads with MiXCR, giving one entry per CDR3 protein. The data contain tens of thousands of distinct CDR3 sequences, about a fifth of them singletons. The sample was naive CD8+ T cells from blood, with Jurkat cell RNA spiked in. Subset meaning: FACS-sorted CD8+CD4-CCR7+CD45RA+ naive T cells. The receptors were gathered from a human donor in good health. Some libraries in this study had Jurkat cell RNA spiked in.

Ten or more counts support this clonotype. In DNA, the CDR3 is TGTGCCAGCAGCTCCTCGCGGGGGGAGAAGGAGGTAGATACGCAGTATTTT. This sequence encodes CASSSSRGEKEVDTQYF. This chain links TRBV7-6 with TRBJ2-3, with TRBD2 identical over 8 bases. The CDR3 spans 17 residues. CDR1 SGHVS and CDR2 FNYEAQ come from the germline V gene. V shed 4 bases and J 5 bases; nucleotides not matched to a gene: 14.

This clonotype was observed at least ten times. The CDR3 DNA reads as TGTGCCAGCAGCTCCTCACTACAACTAGCGGGGGGGCCGGGACGTACGCAGTATTTT. Protein sequence: CASSSSLQLAGGPGRTQYF. The chain couples TRBV7-2 to TRBJ2-3; 13 bases match TRBD2. Germline CDR1 and CDR2: SGHTA and FQGNSA. J lost 8 bases, V lost 4 bases, and 18 bases had no gene match. The CDR3 runs to 19 residues.

This clonotype was seen ten or more times. The chain uses TRBV4-1 and TRBJ2-3; D not resolved. Germline CDR1 reads MGHRA; CDR2 reads YSYEKL. The CDR3 is made up of 16 amino acids. Trimming took 5 bases from V and 3 from J, leaving 18 bases between them. The DNA for the CDR3 is TGCGCCAGCAGCACTCGACTGTCACTCAAAACAGATACGCAGTATTTT. It encodes CASSTRLSLKTDTQYF.

This clonotype was observed at least ten times. This chain connects TRBV4-1 to TRBJ2-1; weak D call: TRBD2 (5 bases). V shed 1 base and J shed 0 bases, with 10 bases lying between them. The CDR3 contains 16 residues. Germline-derived CDR1 and CDR2 are MGHRA and YSYEKL. This CDR3 reads CASSQAAEGSYNEQFF. The CDR3 DNA follows: TGCGCCAGCAGCCAAGCCGCAGAGGGCTCCTACAATGAGCAGTTCTTC.

Worth noting for this clonotype: A clone one base away is much larger, so this may be a read error. The gene calls are TRBV7-9 and TRBJ2-7; D may match TRBD1 or TRBD2 (6 bases each). The germline V gene has CDR1 SEHNR and CDR2 FQNEAQ (reference sequence). The CDR3 has 13 amino acids. With 6 bases removed from V and 6 bases from J, the gap between germline ends came to 15 bases. CDR3 in amino acids: CASRASWGAEQYF. DNA for the CDR3: TGTGCCAGCAGGGCGTCTTGGGGGGCCGAGCAGTACTTC.

The sample holds many counts of this clonotype. The V call is TRBV4-1, the J call TRBJ2-7, with D possibly TRBD2 on 5 matching bases. This CDR3 region has 15 residues. Germline V lookup: CDR1 MGHRA, CDR2 YSYEKL. V lost 3 bases, J lost 2 bases, and 14 bases lay in between. Here the CDR3 DNA reads TGCGCCAGCAGCCAGGACTTTTCGCGAACCTACGAGCAGTACTTC. This codes for CASSQDFSRTYEQYF.

In regard to this clonotype: This is likely a read error, given that the CDR3 carries no conserved phenylalanine or tryptophan at its end. The limits of the CDR3 on the DNA are not certain, so only TCRdb's listed CDR3 is given. The chain combines TRBV29-1 with TRBJ2-3; TRBD1 is taken as the D call from the table, unchecked against the DNA. The CDR3 has 13 amino acids, counting both end residues. CDR1 SQVTM and CDR2 ANQGSEA come from the germline V gene. Here the CDR3 reads CSVPDRASDTRYS.

This chain uses TRBV12-3 or TRBV12-4 with TRBJ2-5; either TRBD1 or TRBD2 may fit D (5 bases each). This CDR3 spans 13 amino acids. V dropped 6 bases and J dropped 1 base, with 9 bases sitting between them. CDR3: CASSGAAQETQYF. DNA for the CDR3: TGTGCCAGCAGCGGGGCAGCCCAAGAGACCCAGTACTTC.

This clonotype has at least ten counts. This chain joins TRBV4-1 and TRBJ1-4; 8 bases map to TRBD1. The germline V gene encodes CDR1 MGHRA and CDR2 YSYEKL. Unmatched junction bases numbered 7, after V lost 0 bases and J lost 7 bases. The CDR3 contains 16 residues. CDR3 coding DNA: TGCGCCAGCAGCCAAGATAATGGACAGGGACTTGAAAAACTGTTTTTT. It yields the protein CASSQDNGQGLEKLFF.

This clonotype has a count of ten or more. CDR3 protein: CASSGTASEQYF. The CDR3, as DNA: TGTGCCAGCAGCGGTACAGCCTCCGAGCAGTACTTC. The gene calls are TRBV5-6 and TRBJ2-7; D uncertain. The CDR3 is 12 amino acids. Germline CDR1 SGHDT, CDR2 YYEEEE. V dropped 4 bases and J dropped 6 bases, with 11 bases sitting between them.

This clonotype was counted at least ten times. This sequence joins TRBV7-2 and TRBJ2-5; D may be TRBD2 (6 bases). The CDR3 loop spans 14 amino acids. Trimming pared 1 base from V and 2 bases from J, leaving 8 bases between. Looked up from germline, CDR1 is SGHTA and CDR2 is FQGNSA. CDR3 DNA sequence: TGTGCCAGCAGCTTAGTCGGGGGACAAGAGACCCAGTACTTC. This translates into CASSLVGGQETQYF.

The sample holds many counts of this clonotype. The chain links TRBV9 to TRBJ2-3; TRBD2 aligns across 11 bases. The length of the CDR3 is 16 residues. The trim removed 3 bases at V and 2 bases at J, leaving 5 bases unmatched. CDR1 SGDLS and CDR2 YYNGEE come from the germline V gene. The CDR3 spells CASSASSGRFTDTQYF. The CDR3 bases are TGTGCCAGCAGCGCTTCTAGCGGGAGGTTCACAGATACGCAGTATTTT.

This chain links TRBV29-1 with TRBJ2-5; 8 nucleotides agree with TRBD1. The CDR3 extends over 12 amino acids. The ends lost 6 bases at V and 5 bases at J; junction bases unmatched: 5. Germline V gene data show CDR1 as SQVTM and CDR2 as ANQGSEA. As DNA, the CDR3 is TGCAGCGTACAGGGGGACGAGGAGACCCAGTACTTC. It yields the protein CSVQGDEETQYF.

A remark on this clonotype: A read error may produce the germline difference seen at one junction end. V usage is TRBV6-6 and J usage is TRBJ2-7; no clear D. In germline, CDR1 is MNHNY, CDR2 SVGAGI (reference sequence). CDR3 length: 12 residues. The DNA for the CDR3 is TGTGCCAGCAGATCTCCATGGTACGGGCAGTACTTC. Its translation is CASRSPWYGQYF.

Regarding this clonotype: A much larger clone lies one base from this, so it may be a read error. This chain uses TRBV10-1 with TRBJ1-1, with D hard to call. The V end lost 2 bases, the J end lost 10 bases, and 17 bases lay between the germline ends. CDR3 length: 14 residues. CDR1 and CDR2 from the germline V gene are WNHNN and SYGVQD (reference sequence). CDR3 sequence: CASSESREAAGAFF. The CDR3 DNA reads TGCGCCAGCAGTGAGAGCCGGGAGGCCGCTGGAGCTTTCTTT.

This clonotype was observed at least ten times. CDR3 bases: TGTGCCACCTCAGAGGACAGTTACGAGCAGTACTTC. Translating gives CATSEDSYEQYF. The V gene is TRBV2, the J gene TRBJ2-7; D is perhaps TRBD1 (6 bases). Trimming took 10 bases from V and 4 from J, leaving 14 bases between them. Per the germline V gene, CDR1 is SNHLY and CDR2 is FYNNEI. The CDR3 spans 12 residues.

Only one count was recorded for this clonotype. A much larger clone is a single base away; this may be a read error. The genes are TRBV4-1 and TRBJ2-1; 7 bases line up with TRBD2. Germline CDR1 MGHRA, CDR2 YSYEKL. This CDR3 spans 16 amino acids. Trimming removed 4 bases from V and 8 bases from J; junction bases left unmatched: 14. Here the CDR3 reads CASSLKTSEGWYEQFF. CDR3 DNA sequence: TGCGCCAGCAGCCTAAAAACTAGCGAGGGGTGGTATGAGCAGTTCTTC.

This clonotype was counted ten times or more. The genes are TRBV20-1 and TRBJ2-3, with 11 bases that match TRBD1. The V gene's germline CDR1 is DFQATT and CDR2 SNEGSKA (reference sequence). With V trimmed by 1 base and J by 7 bases, 10 bases remained unmatched. This CDR3 region has 16 residues. The CDR3 sequence is CSARARDRGLRNTQYF. The CDR3 bases are TGCAGTGCTAGAGCCCGGGACAGGGGGTTGAGAAATACGCAGTATTTT.

In this sample, this clonotype turned up many times. The chain couples TRBV2 to TRBJ1-5; 9 bases align to TRBD1. The CDR3 is made up of 14 amino acids. The germline V gene has CDR1 SNHLY and CDR2 FYNNEI. The V segment lost 6 bases and the J segment 3 bases; nucleotides outside the gene matches: 3. The CDR3 DNA is TGTGCCAGCAGGGGACAGGGCCTCAATCAGCCCCAGCATTTT. It specifies CASRGQGLNQPQHF. Looking up the rest from reference TRBV2 and TRBJ1-5 gives the full variable domain: EPEVTQTPSHQVTQMGQEVILRCVPISNHLYFYWYRQILGQKVEFLVSFYNNEISEKSEIFDDQFSVERPDGSNFTLKIRSTKLEDSAMYFCASRGQGLNQPQHFGDGTRLSIL.